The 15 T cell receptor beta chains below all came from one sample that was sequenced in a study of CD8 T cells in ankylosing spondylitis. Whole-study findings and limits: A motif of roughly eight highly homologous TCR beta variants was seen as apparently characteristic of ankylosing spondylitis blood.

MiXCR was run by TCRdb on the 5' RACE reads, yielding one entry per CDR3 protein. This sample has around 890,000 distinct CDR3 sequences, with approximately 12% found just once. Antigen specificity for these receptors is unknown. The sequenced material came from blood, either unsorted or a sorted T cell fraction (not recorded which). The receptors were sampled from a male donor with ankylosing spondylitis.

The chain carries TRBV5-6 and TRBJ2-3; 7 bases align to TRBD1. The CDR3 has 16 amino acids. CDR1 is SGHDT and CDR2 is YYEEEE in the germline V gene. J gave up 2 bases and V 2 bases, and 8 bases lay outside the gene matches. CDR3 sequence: CASSFSRDRSTDTQYF. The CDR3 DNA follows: TGTGCCAGCAGCTTTTCCCGGGACAGATCCACAGATACGCAGTATTTT.

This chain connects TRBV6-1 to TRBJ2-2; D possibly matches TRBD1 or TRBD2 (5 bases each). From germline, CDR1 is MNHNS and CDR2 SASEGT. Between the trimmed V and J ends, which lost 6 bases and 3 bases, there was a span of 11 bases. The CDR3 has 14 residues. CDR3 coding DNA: TGTGCCAGCAGCAAACTGGGGGACACCGGGGAGCTGTTTTTT. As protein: CASSKLGDTGELFF.

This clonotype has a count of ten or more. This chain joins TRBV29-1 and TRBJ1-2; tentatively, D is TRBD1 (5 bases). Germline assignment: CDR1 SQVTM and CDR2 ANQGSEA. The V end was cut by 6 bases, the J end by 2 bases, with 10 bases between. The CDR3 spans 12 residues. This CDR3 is CSVGTENYGYTF. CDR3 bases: TGCAGCGTCGGGACGGAGAACTATGGCTACACCTTC.

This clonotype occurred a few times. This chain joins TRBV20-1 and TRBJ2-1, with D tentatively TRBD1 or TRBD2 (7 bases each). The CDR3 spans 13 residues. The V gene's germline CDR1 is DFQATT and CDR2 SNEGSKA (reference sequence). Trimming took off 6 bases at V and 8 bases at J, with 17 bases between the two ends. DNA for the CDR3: TGCAGTGCCCCGACTAGCAGGGGGGATGAGCAGTTCTTC. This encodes CSAPTSRGDEQFF.

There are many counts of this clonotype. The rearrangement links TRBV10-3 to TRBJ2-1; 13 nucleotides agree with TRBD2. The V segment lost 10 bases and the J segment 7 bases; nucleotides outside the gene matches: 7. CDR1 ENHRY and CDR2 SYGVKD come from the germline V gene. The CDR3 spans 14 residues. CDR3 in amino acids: CATRTSGSQNEQFF. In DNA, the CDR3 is TGTGCCACCCGGACTAGCGGGAGTCAGAATGAGCAGTTCTTC.

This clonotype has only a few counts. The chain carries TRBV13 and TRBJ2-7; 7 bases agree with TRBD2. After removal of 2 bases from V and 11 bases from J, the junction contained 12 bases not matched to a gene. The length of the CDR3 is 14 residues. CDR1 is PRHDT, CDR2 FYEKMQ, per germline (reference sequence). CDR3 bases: TGTGCCAGCAGCTTATCCTTTTTGAGCGGGGTGAAGTACTTC. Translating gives CASSLSFLSGVKYF.

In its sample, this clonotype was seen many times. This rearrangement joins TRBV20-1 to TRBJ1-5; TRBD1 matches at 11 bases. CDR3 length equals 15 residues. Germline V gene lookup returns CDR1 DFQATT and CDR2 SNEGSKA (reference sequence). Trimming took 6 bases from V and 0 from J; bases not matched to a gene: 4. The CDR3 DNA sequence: TGCAGTGCGGGGACAGGGGGGTATAGCAATCAGCCCCAGCATTTT. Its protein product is CSAGTGGYSNQPQHF.

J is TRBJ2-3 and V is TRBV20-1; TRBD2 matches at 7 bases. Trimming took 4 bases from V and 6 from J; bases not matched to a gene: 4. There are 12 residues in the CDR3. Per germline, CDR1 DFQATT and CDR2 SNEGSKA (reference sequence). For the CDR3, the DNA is TGCAGTGCTATCCTAGCGGCCGATACGCAGTATTTT. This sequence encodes CSAILAADTQYF.

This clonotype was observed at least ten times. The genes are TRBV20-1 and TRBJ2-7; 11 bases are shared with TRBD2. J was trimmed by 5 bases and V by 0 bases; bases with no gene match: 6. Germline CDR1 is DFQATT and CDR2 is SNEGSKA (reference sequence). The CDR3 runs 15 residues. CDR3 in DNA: TGCAGTGCTAGAGATGCGACTAGCGGGATGCACGAGCAGTACTTC. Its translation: CSARDATSGMHEQYF.

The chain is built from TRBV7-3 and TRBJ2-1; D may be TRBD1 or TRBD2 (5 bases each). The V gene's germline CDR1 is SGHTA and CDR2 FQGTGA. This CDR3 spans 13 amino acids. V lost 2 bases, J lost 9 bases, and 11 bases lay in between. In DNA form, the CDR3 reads TGTGCCAGCAGCTTATTGGGGGTTGGTGAGCAGTTCTTC. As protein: CASSLLGVGEQFF.

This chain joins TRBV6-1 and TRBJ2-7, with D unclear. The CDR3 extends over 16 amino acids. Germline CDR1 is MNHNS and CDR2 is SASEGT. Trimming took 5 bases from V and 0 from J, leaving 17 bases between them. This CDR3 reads CASSRRHMVSSYEQYF. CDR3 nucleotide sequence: TGTGCCAGCAGTCGGCGTCATATGGTCAGCTCCTACGAGCAGTACTTC.

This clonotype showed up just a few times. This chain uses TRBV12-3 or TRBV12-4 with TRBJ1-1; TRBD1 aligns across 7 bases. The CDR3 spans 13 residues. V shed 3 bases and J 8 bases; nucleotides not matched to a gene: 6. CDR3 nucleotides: TGTGCCAGCAGTTTCGGTCAGGGGGGAGAAGCTTTCTTT. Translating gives CASSFGQGGEAFF.

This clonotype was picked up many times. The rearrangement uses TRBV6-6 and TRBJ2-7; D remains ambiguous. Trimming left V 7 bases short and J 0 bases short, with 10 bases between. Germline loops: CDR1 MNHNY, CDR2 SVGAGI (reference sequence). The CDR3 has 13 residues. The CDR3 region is CASTLRHSYEQYF. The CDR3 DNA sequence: TGTGCCAGCACCCTGCGCCACTCCTACGAGCAGTACTTC.

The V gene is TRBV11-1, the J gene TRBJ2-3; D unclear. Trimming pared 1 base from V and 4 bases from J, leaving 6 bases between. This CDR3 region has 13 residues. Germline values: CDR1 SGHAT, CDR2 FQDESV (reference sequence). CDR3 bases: TGTGCCAGCAGCTTAGGAATGGCAGATACGCAGTATTTT. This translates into CASSLGMADTQYF.

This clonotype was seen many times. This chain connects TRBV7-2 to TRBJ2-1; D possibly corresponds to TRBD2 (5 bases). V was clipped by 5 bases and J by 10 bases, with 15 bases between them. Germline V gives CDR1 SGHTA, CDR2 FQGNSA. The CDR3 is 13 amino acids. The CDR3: CASSPKRTGEQFF. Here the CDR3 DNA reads TGTGCCAGCAGCCCCAAAAGGACTGGAGAGCAGTTCTTC.